A selection of T cell receptor beta chains follows, all from one sample in a study of cytomegalovirus exposure and HLA in healthy donors. Repertoires were generated with immunoSEQ multiplex PCR, while TCRdb's copy carries only in-frame clones and drops some. The data show roughly 97,000 clones, roughly 75% seen once. Specimen: PBMCs. Every receptor here comes from a woman aged 40-49 years in good health and CMV-seronegative. Each CDR3 is given with its conserved first and last residue. The D gene is left open where the match is weak. Only part of the rows carry a size: once, few, many, or a class if the clone is expanded.

clone_size	d_call	v_call	j_call	cdr3_nt	cdr3_aa
.	TRBD1	TRBV27	TRBJ2-1	TGTGCCAGCAGTTCAACAGGGGAGTACAATGAGCAGTTCTTC	CASSSTGEYNEQFF
.	.	TRBV18	TRBJ2-6	TGTGCCAGCTCACCGGCGGGACTGACTGGGGCCAACGTCCTGACTTTC	CASSPAGLTGANVLTF
.	TRBD2	TRBV7-2	TRBJ2-7	TGTGCCAGCAGCTTATACCGGGGGGTCCAATACGAGCAGTACTTC	CASSLYRGVQYEQYF
.	.	TRBV18	TRBJ2-1	TGTGCCAGCTCACCGAGGCCATCCTACAATGAGCAGTTCTTC	CASSPRPSYNEQFF
.	TRBD2	TRBV28	TRBJ2-1	TGTGCCAGCAGTTACCCCCCTTGGCGGGAGGGCCTATACAATGAGCAGTTCTTC	CASSYPPWREGLYNEQFF
once	.	TRBV28	TRBJ1-6	TGTGCCAGCAGTTTATACGGGGAGGGATCACCCCTCCACTTT	CASSLYGEGSPLHF
.	TRBD1	TRBV27	TRBJ1-5	TGTGCCAGCAGAATTGGACAGGTAAACTCCGATAGCAATCAGCCCCAGCATTTT	CASRIGQVNSDSNQPQHF
.	.	TRBV29-1	TRBJ2-1	TGCAGCGTTGAATCAACGAGCTCCTACAATGAGCAGTTCTTC	CSVESTSSYNEQFF
.	.	TRBV19	TRBJ2-1	TGTGCCAGTAGTATGGACACTGTAGCCTACAATGAGCAGTTCTTC	CASSMDTVAYNEQFF
.	TRBD1	TRBV28	TRBJ2-7	TGTGCCAGCAGTTTAAGCTCGGGACAGGCCCCCTACGAGCAGTACTTC	CASSLSSGQAPYEQYF
.	.	TRBV7-6	TRBJ2-7	TGTGCCAGCAGCTTAGACTATTACGGTGGCCTCTACGAGCAGTACTTC	CASSLDYYGGLYEQYF
.	.	TRBV5-4	TRBJ1-1	TGTGCCAGCAGCTTGCAGGAGAACACTGAAGCTTTCTTT	CASSLQENTEAFF
.	.	TRBV28	TRBJ1-4	TGTGCCAGCGGATCCACCGGGACTGCCGATGAAAAACTGTTTTTT	CASGSTGTADEKLFF
.	.	TRBV21-1	TRBJ1-2	TGTGCCAGCAGCAAAGGACAATCCCTTAAGGGCTACACCTTC	CASSKGQSLKGYTF
.	TRBD2	TRBV28	TRBJ2-5	TGTGCCAGCAGTCCCCGAGCGGGAGCTAAAGAGACCCAGTACTTC	CASSPRAGAKETQYF
.	.	TRBV7-9	TRBJ2-1	TGTGCCAGCAGCTTAGCCGGACAGTACAATGAGCAGTTCTTC	CASSLAGQYNEQFF
.	.	TRBV6-1	TRBJ2-2	TGTGCAGAGGGCTGGAGCGGGGAGCTGTTTTTT	CAEGWSGELFF
.	TRBD2	TRBV15	TRBJ2-3	TGTGCCACCACAACTAGCGGTTGGGATACGCAGTATTTT	CATTTSGWDTQYF
.	TRBD2	TRBV4-3	TRBJ2-1	TGCGCCAGCAGCCAAGAGGTAGCGGGAGTAGGCTATAATGAGCAGTTCTTC	CASSQEVAGVGYNEQFF
.	TRBD2	TRBV29-1	TRBJ2-2	TGCAGCGTTGAAGATCTTACGCTAGCGGGAAACTCCGGGGAGCTGTTTTTT	CSVEDLTLAGNSGELFF
few	.	TRBV28	TRBJ2-7	TGTGCCAGCAGTTTCAGCTCCTACGAGCAGTACTTC	CASSFSSYEQYF
.	TRBD2	TRBV29-1	TRBJ2-7	TGCAGCCCCGCGAACGTCCCAGCGGGAATCCGCGAGCAGTACTTC	CSPANVPAGIREQYF
.	.	TRBV27	TRBJ1-3	TGTGCCAGCAGTTTGGACATTTCTGGAAACACCATATATTTT	CASSLDISGNTIYF
once	.	TRBV6-5	TRBJ1-5	TGTGCCAGCAGTTTGGGAGGGTATGATCAGCCCCAGCATTTT	CASSLGGYDQPQHF
.	.	TRBV7-2	TRBJ1-3	TGTGCCAGCAGCTTAGGCGGTGCCGGAAACACCATATATTTT	CASSLGGAGNTIYF
.	.	TRBV15	TRBJ2-5	TGTGCCACCAGCAGAGATATGGAGACCCAGTACTTC	CATSRDMETQYF
.	TRBD2	TRBV19	TRBJ2-1	TGTGCCAGTAGTATATCTAGCGGGGGATACAATGAGCAGTTCTTC	CASSISSGGYNEQFF
.	.	TRBV28	TRBJ1-5	TGTGCCAGCAGTTGGGGACTGGCTAACAATCAGCCCCAGCATTTT	CASSWGLANNQPQHF
.	TRBD1	TRBV5-1	TRBJ1-6	TGCGCCAGCAGCCCCGGACAGGGCAATACTAATTCACCCCTCCACTTT	CASSPGQGNTNSPLHF
.	TRBD2	TRBV6-6	TRBJ2-7	TGTGCCAGCAGGTCTAGCGGACCCTACGAGCAGTACTTC	CASRSSGPYEQYF
.	TRBD1	TRBV27	TRBJ1-5	TGTGCCAGCAGTACACAGGGGGCCCTTCAGCCCCAGCATTTT	CASSTQGALQPQHF
.	TRBD1	TRBV6-1	TRBJ1-5	TGTGCCAGCAGCCGGACAGGGTTCGATCAGCCCCAGCATTTT	CASSRTGFDQPQHF
.	.	TRBV28	TRBJ1-1	TGTGCCAGCAGTTTAAGAGGGAATACTTTCTTT	CASSLRGNTFF
.	TRBD1	TRBV5-1	TRBJ1-1	TGCGCCAGCAGCTTTCAGGGGGTAAGGGGGAATGAAGCTTTCTTT	CASSFQGVRGNEAFF
.	TRBD1	TRBV7-8	TRBJ2-7	TGTGCCAGCAGCTCCTGGTTGGGACAGTACTACGAGCAGTACTTC	CASSSWLGQYYEQYF
.	TRBD1	TRBV28	TRBJ1-4	TGTGCCAGCAGAGAACAGGGGTCCGGGGTGGAAAAACTGTTTTTT	CASREQGSGVEKLFF
few	TRBD2	TRBV18	TRBJ2-3	TGTGCCAGCTCACCACGAGTGGACGGGAGGGCTCCAGATACGCAGTATTTT	CASSPRVDGRAPDTQYF
.	TRBD1	TRBV28	TRBJ1-4	TGTGCCAGCGGGCCTTATTTGGACAGGGGAACAACTAATGAAAAACTGTTTTTT	CASGPYLDRGTTNEKLFF
.	TRBD1	TRBV6-5	TRBJ2-3	TGTGCCAGCAGTACCACAGGGGCCCTTAATACGCAGTATTTT	CASSTTGALNTQYF
.	.	TRBV7-9	TRBJ2-5	TGTGCCAGCAGCCCCCCCCGGGTAGCACGGCCCCAAGAGACCCAGTACTTC	CASSPPRVARPQETQYF